The following is a T cell receptor (beta chain) sequence with its context. A single count supports this clone. The target of this receptor is not known. No base quality values were provided; no much bigger clone lies one nucleotide off. The sample belongs to a study of control samples from healthy donors and cancer patients (dated by TCRdb to the early 2020s). V is cut back by 4 bases and J by 2 bases, with 10 bases in the junction unmatched. The germline V gene yields SGHRS for CDR1 and YFSETQ for CDR2. From the cysteine through the phenylalanine, the CDR3 covers 17 amino acids. Solely the CDR3 DNA is kept, with 51 bases framed from the first base. The library relied on the immunoSEQ multiplex PCR assay. As stored in TCRdb, this immuneACCESS dataset retains in-frame rearrangements with V and J assigned. A fraction of the clones does not appear; measured against another copy, unresolved V genes explain less than half of the discrepancy, and the remainder lacks a known reason. The sample table lists about 410,000 clones, 80% to 95% of them with a count of one. Together, the top ten hold more than 6% of the sample.

This TCR came from a man aged 40-50 years with head and neck cancer. Sample: PBMCs. The chain couples TRBV5-1 to TRBJ2-2; 8 bases in the middle match TRBD2. The CDR3 sequence is CASSVITTSANTGELFF. In nucleotide form, the sequence is TGCGCCAGCAGCGTGATCACGACTAGCGCAAACACCGGGGAGCTGTTTTTT. Where the CDR3 stops, the reference TRBV5-1 and TRBJ2-2 genes take over; the full variable domain is KAGVTQTPRYLIKTRGQQVTLSCSPISGHRSVSWYQQTPGQGLQFLFEYFSETQRNKGNFPGRFSGRQFSNSRSEMNVSTLELGDSALYLCASSVITTSANTGELFFGEGSRLTVL.